This paragraph reports one TCR beta chain. Trimming cost V 4 bases and J 3 bases; bases outside gene matches: 5. Germline V gene data show CDR1 as SGDLS and CDR2 as YYNGEE. CDR3 length equals 14 residues. This entry comes from a study of shared clonotypes between healthy human individuals. Clones were read by immunoSEQ multiplex PCR, and TCRdb kept only the in-frame ones, dropping some. The sample consists of a few million clones, just over 90% of them appearing once. Sequencing used naive CD4+ T cells from PBMCs. Subset given: CD45RA+ positively selected. The clonotype was recovered from a man aged 18 to 35 in good health. Some clones in this sample may be carry-over from other donors' samples. The chain links TRBV9 to TRBJ2-7; 9 nucleotides agree with TRBD1. The CDR3 nucleotides read TGTGCCAGCAGCAAGGGACAGGGATACTACGAGCAGTACTTC. This translates into CASSKGQGYYEQYF.